What follows are 18 T cell receptor beta chains derived from one specimen sequenced in a study of CD4 T cells in relation to SARS-CoV-2 and coronaviruses. TCRdb's copy holds only in-frame clones and misses some; the assay was immunoSEQ multiplex PCR. The sample consists of approximately 50,000 clones, under 95% of them appearing once. Sequenced sample: naive CD4+ T cells from PBMCs. Stated subset: naive CD4+ T cells isolated by negative enrichment. The receptors originated from an adult with COVID-19.

In this sample, this clone turned up once. V usage is TRBV9 and J usage is TRBJ2-7, with D perhaps given as TRBD1 or TRBD2 (5 bases each). This CDR3 region has 15 residues. Germline CDR1 reads SGDLS; CDR2 reads YYNGEE. Trimming took 0 bases from V and 3 from J, leaving 13 bases between them. The CDR3 here is CASSVEWGPHYEQYF. Written as DNA, the CDR3 is TGTGCCAGCAGCGTAGAATGGGGACCCCACTACGAGCAGTACTTC.

V is TRBV19 and J is TRBJ1-2, with 9 bases fitting TRBD1. This CDR3 region has 13 residues. Germline assignment: CDR1 LNHDA and CDR2 SQIVND (reference sequence). With V trimmed by 4 bases and J by 7 bases, 4 bases remained unmatched. Here the CDR3 reads CASSTTGGSGYTF. As DNA, the CDR3 is TGTGCCAGTAGTACCACAGGGGGCAGTGGCTACACCTTC.

This rearrangement joins TRBV30 to TRBJ2-7; possible D gene TRBD1, 6 bases. The CDR3 is 18 amino acids. V shed 3 bases and J shed 2 bases, with 26 bases lying between them. Per the germline V gene, CDR1 is GTSNPN and CDR2 is SVGIG (reference sequence). The CDR3 sequence is CAWRTTPFLGDIPYEQYF. The CDR3 DNA reads TGTGCCTGGAGAACAACGCCCTTCCTCGGGGACATACCCTACGAGCAGTACTTC.

This chain joins TRBV6-5 and TRBJ2-7; D is ambiguous. V shed 6 bases and J shed 5 bases, with 8 bases lying between them. The germline V gene has CDR1 MNHEY and CDR2 SVGAGI. The CDR3 length is 11 residues. The CDR3: CASRLLDEQYF. CDR3 coding DNA: TGTGCCAGCAGATTGCTCGACGAGCAGTACTTC.

The chain recombines TRBV28 with TRBJ1-2; D call uncertain. Per the germline V gene, CDR1 is MDHEN and CDR2 is SYDVKM. This CDR3 is 12 amino acids long. Trimming shortened V by 5 bases and J by 4 bases, and 8 bases separated the two germline ends. The DNA of the CDR3 is TGTGCCAGCAGTAGGACGGCCTATGGCTACACCTTC. Its protein product is CASSRTAYGYTF.

The rearrangement links TRBV4-2 to TRBJ1-4; weak D call: TRBD1 (5 bases). Germline CDR1 reads LGHNA; CDR2 reads YNFKEQ. The CDR3 totals 17 residues. Trimming shortened V by 0 bases and J by 14 bases, and 25 bases separated the two germline ends. CDR3 region: CASSQERGTGTQGRLFF. In DNA form, the CDR3 reads TGTGCCAGCAGCCAAGAGCGCGGCACTGGGACGCAGGGAAGGCTGTTTTTT.

The rearrangement links TRBV30 to TRBJ1-5, with 7 bases identical to TRBD1. CDR1 and CDR2 from the germline V gene are GTSNPN and SVGIG (reference sequence). This CDR3 has 13 amino acids. Trimming took 0 bases from V and 4 from J; bases not matched to a gene: 0. The CDR3 protein is CAWSVQGNQPQHF. The CDR3 nucleotides are TGTGCCTGGAGTGTACAGGGGAATCAGCCCCAGCATTTT.

V gene TRBV18 combines with J gene TRBJ1-2; weak D call: TRBD1 (6 bases). Germline lookup yields CDR1 KGHSH and CDR2 LQKENI. Trimming took off 3 bases at V and 4 bases at J, with 12 bases between the two ends. The CDR3 is 14 residues long. CDR3 protein: CASSPRGQLYGYTF. The DNA of the CDR3 is TGTGCCAGCTCACCCCGCGGACAGCTCTATGGCTACACCTTC.

This clone was seen once. The V and J genes are TRBV30 and TRBJ2-7; D unclear. V was cut by 3 bases and J by 9 bases, with 12 bases left in between. The germline V gene has CDR1 GTSNPN and CDR2 SVGIG (reference sequence). CDR3 length equals 11 residues. DNA for the CDR3: TGTGCCTGGAGCGCGGCCGCCGGGCAGTACTTC. Protein sequence: CAWSAAAGQYF.

V gene TRBV6-1 combines with J gene TRBJ2-1; TRBD2 agrees at 11 bases. The V gene's germline CDR1 is MNHNS and CDR2 SASEGT. CDR3 length: 19 amino acids. After removal of 6 bases from V and 0 bases from J, the junction contained 13 bases not matched to a gene. The CDR3 sequence: CASRELAGVREGSYNEQFF. The CDR3, as DNA: TGTGCCAGCAGGGAACTAGCGGGAGTAAGGGAGGGCTCCTACAATGAGCAGTTCTTC.

The DNA of the CDR3 is TGTGCCAGCTCCCCCATCGGAGGGGCGACCTACGAGCAGTACTTC. Its translation is CASSPIGGATYEQYF. The chain recombines TRBV18 with TRBJ2-7, with a weak D call TRBD2 (6 bases). V lost 6 bases and J 2 bases, leaving 17 bases between the germline ends. The CDR3 runs to 15 residues. Germline CDR1 and CDR2: KGHSH and LQKENI. Full variable domain (remainder filled in from reference TRBV18 and TRBJ2-7): NAGVMQNPRHLVRRRGQEARLRCSPMKGHSHVYWYRQLPEEGLKFMVYLQKENIIDESGMPKERFSAEFPKEGPSILRIQQVVRGDSAAYFCASSPIGGATYEQYFGPGTRLTVT.

The chain uses TRBV30 and TRBJ2-7; 7 positions match TRBD1. From germline, CDR1 is GTSNPN and CDR2 SVGIG (reference sequence). J was trimmed by 2 bases and V by 5 bases; bases with no gene match: 0. The CDR3 is 11 residues long. CDR3 region: CAWGTAYEQYF. The CDR3 DNA is TGTGCCTGGGGGACAGCCTACGAGCAGTACTTC.

The gene calls are TRBV9 and TRBJ1-6; tentatively, D is TRBD1 (5 bases). The CDR3 extends over 15 amino acids. CDR1 SGDLS and CDR2 YYNGEE come from the germline V gene. V was shortened by 0 bases and J by 7 bases, with 11 bases between the two germline ends. The CDR3 protein is CASSVGGGANSPLHF. Written as DNA, the CDR3 is TGTGCCAGCAGCGTAGGGGGGGGTGCGAATTCACCCCTCCACTTT. The variable domain in full, completed from reference TRBV9 and TRBJ1-6, reads DSGVTQTPKHLITATGQRVTLRCSPRSGDLSVYWYQQSLDQGLQFLIQYYNGEERAKGNILERFSAQQFPDLHSELNLSSLELGDSALYFCASSVGGGANSPLHFGNGTRLTVT.

The chain uses TRBV30 and TRBJ1-4; D unclear. In germline, CDR1 is GTSNPN, CDR2 SVGIG (reference sequence). This CDR3 region has 15 residues. Trimming removed 0 bases at V and 0 bases at J, with 8 bases between. DNA for the CDR3: TGTGCCTGGAGTGTTAAACAGCCAACTAATGAAAAACTGTTTTTT. Amino acids: CAWSVKQPTNEKLFF.

This sequence joins TRBV24-1 and TRBJ2-5, with 9 bases matching TRBD2. Trimming at V came to 6 bases and at J to 2 bases, leaving 6 bases not matched to a gene. The CDR3 spans 15 residues. CDR1 is KGHDR and CDR2 is SFDVKD in the germline V gene. The CDR3 bases are TGTGCCACCAGTTTAAAGCTAGCGGGGCAAGAGACCCAGTACTTC. Translated: CATSLKLAGQETQYF.

The chain carries TRBV6-5 and TRBJ2-5, with 8 bases that match TRBD1. J gave up 8 bases and V 6 bases, and 8 bases lay outside the gene matches. The CDR3 runs 13 residues. Germline loops: CDR1 MNHEY, CDR2 SVGAGI. The CDR3 is CASRPGGAETQYF. The CDR3 region has the DNA TGTGCCAGCAGGCCAGGGGGCGCGGAAACCCAGTACTTC.

This CDR3 is CASSATGTEETQYF. The CDR3 nucleotides read TGTGCCAGCAGTGCCACCGGGACCGAGGAGACCCAGTACTTC. The chain carries TRBV2 and TRBJ2-5; the D call may be TRBD1 or TRBD2 (5 bases each). The CDR3 loop spans 14 amino acids. Germline V gene data show CDR1 as SNHLY and CDR2 as FYNNEI. V was clipped by 4 bases and J by 5 bases, with 14 bases between them.

The rearrangement joins TRBV5-6 to TRBJ2-1; D uncertain. The CDR3 covers 15 residues. Germline V lookup: CDR1 SGHDT, CDR2 YYEEEE. V lost 1 base and J 2 bases, leaving 10 bases between the germline ends. CDR3 DNA sequence: TGTGCCAGCAGCTTGTACGACGCCACCTACAATGAGCAGTTCTTC. The encoded protein is CASSLYDATYNEQFF.